Below, 2 T cell receptor beta chains from the same sample are listed, as sequenced in a study of cytomegalovirus exposure and HLA in healthy donors. In the PCR, 60 Vbeta and 13 Jbeta primers were used. Repertoires were generated with immunoSEQ multiplex PCR, while TCRdb's copy carries only in-frame clones and drops some. The sample shows around 160,000 clones, approximately 82% of them seen only once. Sequenced material: PBMCs. All receptors derive from a male donor in good health and CMV-seronegative.

The V call is TRBV4-2, the J call TRBJ1-1, with 7 bases fitting TRBD1. The germline V gene encodes CDR1 LGHNA and CDR2 YNFKEQ. The CDR3 is 15 amino acids. V dropped 1 base and J dropped 2; count of bases not matched to a gene: 4. CDR3 in amino acids: CASSQAGTANTEAFF. The CDR3 coding sequence is TGTGCCAGCAGCCAAGCCGGGACAGCCAACACTGAAGCTTTCTTT.

The chain employs TRBV6-5 and TRBJ2-2; D unresolved. This CDR3 region has 13 residues. V dropped 8 bases and J dropped 1 base, with 8 bases sitting between them. Germline CDR1 MNHEY, CDR2 SVGAGI. For the CDR3, the DNA is TGTGCCAGCCTCAGGCAGAACACCGGGGAGCTGTTTTTT. Its protein product is CASLRQNTGELFF.